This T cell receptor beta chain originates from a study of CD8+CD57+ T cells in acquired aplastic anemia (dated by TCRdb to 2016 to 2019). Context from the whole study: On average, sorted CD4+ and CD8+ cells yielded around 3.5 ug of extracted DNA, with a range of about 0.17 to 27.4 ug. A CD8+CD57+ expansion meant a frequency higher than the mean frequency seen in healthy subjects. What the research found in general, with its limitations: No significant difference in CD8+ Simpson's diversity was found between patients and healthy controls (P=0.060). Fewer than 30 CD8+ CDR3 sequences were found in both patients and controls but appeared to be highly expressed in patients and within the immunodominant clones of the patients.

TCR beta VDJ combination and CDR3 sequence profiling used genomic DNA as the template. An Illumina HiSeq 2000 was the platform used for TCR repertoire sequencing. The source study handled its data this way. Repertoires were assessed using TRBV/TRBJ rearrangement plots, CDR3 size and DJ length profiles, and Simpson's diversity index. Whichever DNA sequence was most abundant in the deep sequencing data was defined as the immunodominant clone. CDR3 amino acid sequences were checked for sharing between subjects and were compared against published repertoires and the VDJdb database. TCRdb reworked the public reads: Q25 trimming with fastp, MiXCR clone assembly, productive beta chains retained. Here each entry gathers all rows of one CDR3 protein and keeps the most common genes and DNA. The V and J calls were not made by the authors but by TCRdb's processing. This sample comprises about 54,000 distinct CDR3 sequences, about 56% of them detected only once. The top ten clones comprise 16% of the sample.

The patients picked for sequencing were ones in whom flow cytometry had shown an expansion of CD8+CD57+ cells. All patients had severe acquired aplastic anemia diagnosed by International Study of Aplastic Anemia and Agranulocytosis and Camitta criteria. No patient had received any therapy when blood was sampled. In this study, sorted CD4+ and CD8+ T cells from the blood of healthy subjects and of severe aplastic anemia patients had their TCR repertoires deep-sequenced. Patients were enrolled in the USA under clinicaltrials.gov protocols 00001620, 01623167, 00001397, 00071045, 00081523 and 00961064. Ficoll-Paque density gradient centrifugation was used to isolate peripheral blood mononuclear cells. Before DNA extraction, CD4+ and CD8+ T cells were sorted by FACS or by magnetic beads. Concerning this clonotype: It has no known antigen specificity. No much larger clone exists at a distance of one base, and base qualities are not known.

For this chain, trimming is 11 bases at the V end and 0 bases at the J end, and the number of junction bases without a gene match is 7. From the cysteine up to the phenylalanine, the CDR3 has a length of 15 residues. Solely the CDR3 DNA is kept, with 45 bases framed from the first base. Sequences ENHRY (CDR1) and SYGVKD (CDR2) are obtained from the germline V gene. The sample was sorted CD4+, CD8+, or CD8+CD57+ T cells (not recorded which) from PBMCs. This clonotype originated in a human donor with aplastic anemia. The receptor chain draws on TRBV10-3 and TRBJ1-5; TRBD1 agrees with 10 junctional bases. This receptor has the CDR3 CAVGTGDYSNQPQHF. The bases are TGTGCCGTCGGGACAGGGGATTATAGCAATCAGCCCCAGCATTTT.